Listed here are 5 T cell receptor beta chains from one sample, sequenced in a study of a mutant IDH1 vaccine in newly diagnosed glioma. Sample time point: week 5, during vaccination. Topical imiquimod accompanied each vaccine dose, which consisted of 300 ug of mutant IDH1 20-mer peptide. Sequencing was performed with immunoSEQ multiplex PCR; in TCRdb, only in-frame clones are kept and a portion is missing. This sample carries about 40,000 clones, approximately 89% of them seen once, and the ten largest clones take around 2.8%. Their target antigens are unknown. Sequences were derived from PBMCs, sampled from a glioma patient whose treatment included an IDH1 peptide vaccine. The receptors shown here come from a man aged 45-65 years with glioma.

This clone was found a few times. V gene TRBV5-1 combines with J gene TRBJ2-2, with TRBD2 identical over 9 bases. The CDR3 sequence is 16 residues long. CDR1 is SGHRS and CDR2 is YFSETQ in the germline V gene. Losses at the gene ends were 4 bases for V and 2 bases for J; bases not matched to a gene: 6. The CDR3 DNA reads TGCGCCAGCAGCACTGCGGGGGGGCTTAACACCGGGGAGCTGTTTTTT. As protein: CASSTAGGLNTGELFF.

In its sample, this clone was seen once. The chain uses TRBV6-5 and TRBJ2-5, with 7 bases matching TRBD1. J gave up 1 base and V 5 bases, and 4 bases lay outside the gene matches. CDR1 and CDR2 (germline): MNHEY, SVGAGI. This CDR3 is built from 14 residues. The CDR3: CASSDGTAQETQYF. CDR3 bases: TGTGCCAGCAGTGATGGGACAGCCCAAGAGACCCAGTACTTC.

Written as DNA, the CDR3 is TGTGCCAGCAGTTTAACTCAAGAGACCCAGTACTTC. Its translation: CASSLTQETQYF. The V call is TRBV27, the J call TRBJ2-5; unclear D gene. Germline CDR1 and CDR2: MNHEY and SMNVEV (reference sequence). The CDR3 spans 12 residues. Between the trimmed V and J ends, which lost 2 bases and 2 bases, there was a span of 3 bases.

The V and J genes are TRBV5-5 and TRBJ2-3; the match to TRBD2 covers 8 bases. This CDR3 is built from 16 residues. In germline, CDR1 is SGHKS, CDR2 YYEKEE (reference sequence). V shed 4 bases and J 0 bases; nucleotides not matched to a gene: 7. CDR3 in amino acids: CASSRDGRGSTDTQYF. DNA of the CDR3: TGTGCCAGCAGCCGGGACGGGAGGGGTAGCACAGATACGCAGTATTTT.

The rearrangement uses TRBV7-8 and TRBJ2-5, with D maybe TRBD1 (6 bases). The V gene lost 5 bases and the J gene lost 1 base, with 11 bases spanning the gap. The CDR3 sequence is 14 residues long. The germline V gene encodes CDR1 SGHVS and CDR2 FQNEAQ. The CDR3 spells CASSPWTAQETQYF. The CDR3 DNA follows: TGTGCCAGCAGCCCGTGGACAGCCCAAGAGACCCAGTACTTC. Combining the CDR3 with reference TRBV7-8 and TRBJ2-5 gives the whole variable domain GAGVSQSPRYKVAKRGQDVALRCDPISGHVSLFWYQQALGQGPEFLTYFQNEAQLDKSGLPSDRFFAERPEGSVSTLKIQRTQQEDSAVYLCASSPWTAQETQYFGPGTRLLVL.